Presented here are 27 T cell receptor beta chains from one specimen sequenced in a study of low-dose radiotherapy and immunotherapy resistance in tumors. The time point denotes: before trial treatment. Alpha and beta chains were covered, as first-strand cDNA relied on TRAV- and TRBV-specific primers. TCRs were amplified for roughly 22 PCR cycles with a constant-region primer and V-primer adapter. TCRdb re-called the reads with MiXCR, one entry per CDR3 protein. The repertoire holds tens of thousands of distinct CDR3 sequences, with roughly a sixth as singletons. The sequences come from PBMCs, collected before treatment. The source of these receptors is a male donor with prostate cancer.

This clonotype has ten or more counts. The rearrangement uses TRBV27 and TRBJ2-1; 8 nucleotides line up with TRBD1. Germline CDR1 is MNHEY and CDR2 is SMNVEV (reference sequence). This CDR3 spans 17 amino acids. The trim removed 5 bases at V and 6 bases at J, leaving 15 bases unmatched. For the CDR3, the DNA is TGTGCCAGCAGTATCGGATGGACAGGGTCGTTAAGCAATGAGCAGTTCTTC. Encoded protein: CASSIGWTGSLSNEQFF.

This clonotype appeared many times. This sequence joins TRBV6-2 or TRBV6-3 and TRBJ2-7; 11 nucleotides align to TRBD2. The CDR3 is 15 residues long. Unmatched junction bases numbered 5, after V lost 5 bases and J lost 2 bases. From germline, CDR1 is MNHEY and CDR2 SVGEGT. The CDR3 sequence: CASSPETSGTYEQYF. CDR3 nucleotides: TGTGCCAGCAGTCCGGAGACTAGCGGGACCTACGAGCAGTACTTC.

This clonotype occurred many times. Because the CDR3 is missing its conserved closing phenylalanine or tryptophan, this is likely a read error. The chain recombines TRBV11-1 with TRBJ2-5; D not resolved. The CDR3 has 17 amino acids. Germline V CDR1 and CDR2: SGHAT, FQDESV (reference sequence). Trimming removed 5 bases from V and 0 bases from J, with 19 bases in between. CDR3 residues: CASSLPKGSSDQETQYS. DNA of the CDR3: TGTGCCAGCAGCCTACCGAAAGGTTCGAGTGACCAAGAGACCCAGTACTCC.

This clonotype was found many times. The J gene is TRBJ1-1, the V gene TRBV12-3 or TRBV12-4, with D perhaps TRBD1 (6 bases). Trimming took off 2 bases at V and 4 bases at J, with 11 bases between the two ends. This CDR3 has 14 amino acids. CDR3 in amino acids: CASSLQGSGTEAFF. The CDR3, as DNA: TGTGCCAGCAGTTTACAGGGGTCGGGCACTGAAGCTTTCTTT.

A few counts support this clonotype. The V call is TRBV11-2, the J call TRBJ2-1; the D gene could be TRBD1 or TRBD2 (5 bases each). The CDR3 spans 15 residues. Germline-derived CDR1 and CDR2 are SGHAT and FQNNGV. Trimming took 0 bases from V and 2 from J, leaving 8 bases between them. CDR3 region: CASSLDGTAYNEQFF. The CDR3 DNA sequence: TGTGCCAGCAGCTTAGACGGGACCGCCTACAATGAGCAGTTCTTC.

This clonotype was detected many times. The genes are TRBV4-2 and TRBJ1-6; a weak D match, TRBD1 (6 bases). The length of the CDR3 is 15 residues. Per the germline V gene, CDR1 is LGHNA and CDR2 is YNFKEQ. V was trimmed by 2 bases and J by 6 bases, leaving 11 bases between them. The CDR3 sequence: CASSQSGAFNSPLHF. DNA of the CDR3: TGTGCCAGCAGCCAATCAGGGGCTTTTAATTCACCCCTCCACTTT.

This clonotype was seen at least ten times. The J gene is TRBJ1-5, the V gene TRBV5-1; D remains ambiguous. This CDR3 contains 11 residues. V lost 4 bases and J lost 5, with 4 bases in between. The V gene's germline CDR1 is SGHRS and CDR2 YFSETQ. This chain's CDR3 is CASSPDQPQHF. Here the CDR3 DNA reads TGCGCCAGCAGCCCTGATCAGCCCCAGCATTTT. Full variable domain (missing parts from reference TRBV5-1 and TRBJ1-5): KAGVTQTPRYLIKTRGQQVTLSCSPISGHRSVSWYQQTPGQGLQFLFEYFSETQRNKGNFPGRFSGRQFSNSRSEMNVSTLELGDSALYLCASSPDQPQHFGDGTRLSIL.

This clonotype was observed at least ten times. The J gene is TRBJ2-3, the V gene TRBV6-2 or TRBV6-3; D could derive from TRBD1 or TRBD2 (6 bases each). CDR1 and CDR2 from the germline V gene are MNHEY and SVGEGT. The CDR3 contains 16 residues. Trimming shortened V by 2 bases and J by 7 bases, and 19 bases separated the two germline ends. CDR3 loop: CASSYGGLLGSNTQYF. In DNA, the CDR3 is TGTGCCAGCAGTTACGGGGGGCTGTTAGGTTCGAATACGCAGTATTTT.

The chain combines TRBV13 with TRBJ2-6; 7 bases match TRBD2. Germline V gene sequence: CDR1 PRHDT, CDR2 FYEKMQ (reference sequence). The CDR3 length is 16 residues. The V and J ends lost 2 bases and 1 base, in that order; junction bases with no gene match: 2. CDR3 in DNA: TGTGCCAGCAGCTTACGCGGGGGATCTGGGGCCAACGTCCTGACTTTC. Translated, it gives CASSLRGGSGANVLTF.

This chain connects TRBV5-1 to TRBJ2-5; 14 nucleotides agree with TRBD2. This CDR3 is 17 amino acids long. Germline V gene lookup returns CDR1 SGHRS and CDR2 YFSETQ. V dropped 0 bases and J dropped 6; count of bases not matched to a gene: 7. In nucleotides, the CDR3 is TGCGCCAGCAGCTTGGAGACTAGCGGGGGGGTCGTTCAGACCCAGTACTTC. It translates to CASSLETSGGVVQTQYF.

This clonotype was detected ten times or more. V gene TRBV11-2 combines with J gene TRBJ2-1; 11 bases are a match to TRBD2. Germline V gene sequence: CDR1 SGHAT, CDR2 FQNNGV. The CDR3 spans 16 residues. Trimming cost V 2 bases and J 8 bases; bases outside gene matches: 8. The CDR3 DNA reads TGTGCCAGCAGCTTAAACCTAGCGGGGGGCTTTGATGAGCAGTTCTTC. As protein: CASSLNLAGGFDEQFF.

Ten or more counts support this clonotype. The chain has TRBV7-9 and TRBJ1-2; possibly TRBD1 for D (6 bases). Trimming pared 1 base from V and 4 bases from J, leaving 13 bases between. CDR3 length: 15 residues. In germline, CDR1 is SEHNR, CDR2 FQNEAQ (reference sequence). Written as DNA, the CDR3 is TGTGCCAGCAGCTTAGGGACAGAACCTACCTATGGCTACACCTTC. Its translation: CASSLGTEPTYGYTF.

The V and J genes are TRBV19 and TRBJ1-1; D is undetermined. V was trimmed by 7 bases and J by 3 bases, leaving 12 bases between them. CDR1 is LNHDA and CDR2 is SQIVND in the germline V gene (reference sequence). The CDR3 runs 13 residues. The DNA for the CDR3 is TGTGCCAGTATGATTAGTCGGGACACTGAAGCTTTCTTT. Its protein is CASMISRDTEAFF.

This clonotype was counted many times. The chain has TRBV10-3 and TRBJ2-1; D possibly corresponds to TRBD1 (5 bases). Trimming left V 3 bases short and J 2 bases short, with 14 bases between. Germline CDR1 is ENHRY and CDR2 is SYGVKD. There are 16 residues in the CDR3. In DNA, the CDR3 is TGTGCCATCAGTGAAATGGACACATCAGCCTACAATGAGCAGTTCTTC. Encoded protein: CAISEMDTSAYNEQFF.

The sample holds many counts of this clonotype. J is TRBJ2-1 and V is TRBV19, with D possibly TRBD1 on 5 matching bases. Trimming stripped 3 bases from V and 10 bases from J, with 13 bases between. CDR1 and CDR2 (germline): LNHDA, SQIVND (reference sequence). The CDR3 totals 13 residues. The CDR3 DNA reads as TGTGCCAGTAGTATGGGGCAGGTCAGGGAGCAGTTCTTC. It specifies CASSMGQVREQFF.

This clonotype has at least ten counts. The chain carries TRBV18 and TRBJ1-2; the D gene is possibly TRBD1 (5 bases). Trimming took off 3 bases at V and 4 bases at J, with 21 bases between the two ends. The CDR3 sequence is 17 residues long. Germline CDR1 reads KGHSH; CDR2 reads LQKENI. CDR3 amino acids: CASSPLYVGEGSYGYTF. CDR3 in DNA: TGTGCCAGCTCACCCCTGTATGTAGGGGAAGGGAGCTATGGCTACACCTTC.

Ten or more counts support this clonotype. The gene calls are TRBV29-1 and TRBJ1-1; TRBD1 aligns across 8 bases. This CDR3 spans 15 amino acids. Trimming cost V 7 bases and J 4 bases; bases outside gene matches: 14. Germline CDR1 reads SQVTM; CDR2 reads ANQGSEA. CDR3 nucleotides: TGCAGCGGGGGGGTGACAGGGGCTAGGGGCACTGAAGCTTTCTTT. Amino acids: CSGGVTGARGTEAFF.

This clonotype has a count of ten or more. Written as DNA, the CDR3 is TGTGCTAGTGGTTTGGTACTTTTCCCAGCGGGGCGCACAGATACGCAGTATTTT. This gives the protein CASGLVLFPAGRTDTQYF. The chain employs TRBV12-5 and TRBJ2-3; 7 bases agree with TRBD2. The CDR3 is made up of 18 amino acids. CDR1 and CDR2 from the germline V gene are LGHNT and FRNRAP. V gave up 0 bases and J gave up 1 base; unmatched junction bases: 10.

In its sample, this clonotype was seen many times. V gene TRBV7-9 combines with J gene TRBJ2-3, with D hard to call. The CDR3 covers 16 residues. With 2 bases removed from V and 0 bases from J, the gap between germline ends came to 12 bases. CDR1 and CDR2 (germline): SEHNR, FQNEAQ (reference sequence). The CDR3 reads CASSLTGLFSTDTQYF. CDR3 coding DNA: TGTGCCAGCAGCTTAACCGGGCTCTTTAGCACAGATACGCAGTATTTT.

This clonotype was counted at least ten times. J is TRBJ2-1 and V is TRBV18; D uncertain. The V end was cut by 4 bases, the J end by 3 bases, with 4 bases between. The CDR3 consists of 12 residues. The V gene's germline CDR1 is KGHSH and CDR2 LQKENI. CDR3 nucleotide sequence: TGTGCCAGCTCACAAAACTACAATGAGCAGTTCTTC. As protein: CASSQNYNEQFF.

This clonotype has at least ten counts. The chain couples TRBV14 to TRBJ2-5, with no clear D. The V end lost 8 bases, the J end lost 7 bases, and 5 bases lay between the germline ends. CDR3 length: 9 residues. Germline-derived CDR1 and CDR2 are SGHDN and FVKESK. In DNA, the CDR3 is TGTGCCAGCCATAGGACCCAGTACTTC. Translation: CASHRTQYF.

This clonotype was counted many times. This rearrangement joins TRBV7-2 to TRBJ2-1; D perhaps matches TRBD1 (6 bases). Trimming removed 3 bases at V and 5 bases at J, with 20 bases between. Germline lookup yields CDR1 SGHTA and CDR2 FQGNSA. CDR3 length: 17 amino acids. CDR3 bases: TGTGCCAGCAGCTTCCCGGCTCGACAGGCTATGAACAATGAGCAGTTCTTC. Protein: CASSFPARQAMNNEQFF.

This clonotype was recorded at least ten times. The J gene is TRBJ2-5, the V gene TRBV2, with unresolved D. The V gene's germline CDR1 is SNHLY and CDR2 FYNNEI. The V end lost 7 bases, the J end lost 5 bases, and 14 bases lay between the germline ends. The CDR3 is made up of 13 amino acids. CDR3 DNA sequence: TGTGCCAGCACTAGAGGTACTCGGGAGACCCAGTACTTC. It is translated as CASTRGTRETQYF.

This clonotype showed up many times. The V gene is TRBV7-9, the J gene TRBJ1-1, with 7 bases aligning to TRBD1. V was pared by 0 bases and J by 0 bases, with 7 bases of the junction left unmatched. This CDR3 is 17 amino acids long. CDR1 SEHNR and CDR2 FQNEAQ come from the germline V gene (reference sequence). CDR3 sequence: CASSLAPRQGLNTEAFF. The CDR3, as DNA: TGTGCCAGCAGCTTAGCGCCCAGACAGGGCCTGAACACTGAAGCTTTCTTT.

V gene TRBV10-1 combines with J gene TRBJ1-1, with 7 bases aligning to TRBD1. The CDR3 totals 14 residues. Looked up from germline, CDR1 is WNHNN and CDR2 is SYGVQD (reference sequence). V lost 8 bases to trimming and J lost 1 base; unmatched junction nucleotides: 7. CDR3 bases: TGCGCCAGCGGCCCGGGACAGTCGAACACTGAAGCTTTCTTT. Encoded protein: CASGPGQSNTEAFF.

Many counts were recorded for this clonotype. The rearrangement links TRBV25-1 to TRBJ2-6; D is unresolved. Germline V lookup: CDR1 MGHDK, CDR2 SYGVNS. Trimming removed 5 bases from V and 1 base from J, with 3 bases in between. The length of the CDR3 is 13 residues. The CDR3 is CASSQSGANVLTF. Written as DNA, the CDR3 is TGTGCCAGCAGTCAATCTGGGGCCAACGTCCTGACTTTC.

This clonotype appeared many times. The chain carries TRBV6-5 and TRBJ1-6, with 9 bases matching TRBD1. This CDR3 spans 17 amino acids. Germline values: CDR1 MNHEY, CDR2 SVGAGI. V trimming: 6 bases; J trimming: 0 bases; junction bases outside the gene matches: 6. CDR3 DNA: TGTGCCAGCAGACCAGGACAGGGGAGCTCCTATAATTCACCCCTCCACTTT. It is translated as CASRPGQGSSYNSPLHF.